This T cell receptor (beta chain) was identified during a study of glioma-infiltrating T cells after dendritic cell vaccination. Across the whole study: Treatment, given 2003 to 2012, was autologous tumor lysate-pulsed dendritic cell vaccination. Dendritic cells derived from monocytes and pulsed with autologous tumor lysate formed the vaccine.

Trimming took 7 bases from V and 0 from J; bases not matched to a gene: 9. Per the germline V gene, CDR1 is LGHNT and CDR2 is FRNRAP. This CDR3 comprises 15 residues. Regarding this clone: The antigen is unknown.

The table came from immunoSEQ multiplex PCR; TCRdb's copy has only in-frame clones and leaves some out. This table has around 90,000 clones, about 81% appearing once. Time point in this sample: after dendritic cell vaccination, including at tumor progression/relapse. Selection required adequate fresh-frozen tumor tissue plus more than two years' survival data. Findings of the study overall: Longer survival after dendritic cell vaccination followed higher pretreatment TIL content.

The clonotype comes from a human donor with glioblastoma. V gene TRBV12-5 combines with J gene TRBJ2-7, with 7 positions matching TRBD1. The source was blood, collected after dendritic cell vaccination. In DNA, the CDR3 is TGTGCTAGTGCCGTGGGACAGAGCTTCTCCTACGAGCAGTACTTC. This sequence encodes CASAVGQSFSYEQYF.